These T cell receptor beta chains were read from a single sample in a study of blood T cells in healthy people across ages. TCRdb independently ran MiXCR on the 5' RACE reads; one entry per CDR3 protein. The data show around 800,000 distinct CDR3 sequences, with about half seen just once and 18% held by the top ten. The sample taken for sequencing was blood. The receptors stem from a man older than 75 in good health. Both conserved end residues are trimmed from each CDR3. Each record gives: J gene, V gene, CDR3 protein.

TRBJ1-5 TRBV6-6 ASSYASGGGQPQH
TRBJ2-5 TRBV6-5 ASSPTSGSSETQY
TRBJ2-7 TRBV6-6 ASKGTSGNEQY
. TRBV29-1 SVRDRGSQETQY
TRBJ2-7 TRBV28 ASSYPGLAVLGEQY
TRBJ2-5 TRBV20-1 SATPLQRGAQETQY
TRBJ2-5 TRBV11-2 ASSPHSGSGETQY
TRBJ2-2 TRBV12-3/TRBV12-4 ASSLGGGNTGELF
TRBJ1-4 TRBV28 ASSRTGNRKEKLF
TRBJ2-1 TRBV6-2/TRBV6-3 ASSYGLLGREQF
TRBJ2-5 TRBV7-2 ASGLVQGGEETQY
TRBJ1-1 TRBV5-1 ASSLYGDERTEAF
TRBJ2-7 TRBV11-2 ASSLDWVAGVHEQY
TRBJ2-2 TRBV7-9 ASSLVERNTGELF
TRBJ2-5 TRBV9 ASSITSGGGETQY
TRBJ2-7 TRBV20-1 SAWTSGRHHEQY
TRBJ2-5 TRBV5-5 ASSWGTVQRVGQY
TRBJ2-7 TRBV28 ASSLLAASDYEQY
TRBJ2-1 TRBV27 ASSFRGRDNEQF
TRBJ2-3 TRBV7-2 ASSVQTSGRAKDTQY
TRBJ1-4 TRBV27 ASSLAGSDEKLF
TRBJ2-5 TRBV29-1 SVETGYGETQY
TRBJ1-2 TRBV14 ASSAQQSNYGYT
TRBJ2-3 TRBV5-1 ASSPGLVSTDTLY
TRBJ2-7 TRBV5-1 ASTPGQGFYEQY
TRBJ2-1 TRBV7-2 ASSLGFASYNEQF
TRBJ1-3 TRBV3-1 ASSQQTGTGNTIY
TRBJ2-3 TRBV7-9 ASSLRGGSTDTQY
TRBJ2-1 TRBV20-1 SARRASGRPDNEQF
. TRBV29-1 SARRGSKNNEQY
TRBJ1-5 TRBV9 ASSLDSGDQPQH
TRBJ2-6 TRBV27 ASSSRTAFGANVLT
TRBJ2-1 TRBV5-1 ASSLAGTSGSFGEQF
TRBJ2-3 TRBV6-1 ASSVSPYSTDTQY
TRBJ1-2 TRBV18 ASSPPPVAALFNGYT
TRBJ2-1 TRBV5-6 ASSSSTVGGIYNEQF
. TRBV10-3 AIRQDRDPYEQY
TRBJ2-5 TRBV5-1 ASSFMADIQETQY
TRBJ1-1 TRBV7-8 ASSLEGGGGEAF
TRBJ2-7 TRBV11-2 ASSFYRESSYEQY
TRBJ2-2 TRBV6-5 ASSYSLFPGELF
TRBJ1-6 TRBV7-2 ASSLRYDSPLH
TRBJ2-5 TRBV15 ATSRDNNYNEQY
TRBJ2-1 TRBV29-1 SVDRTSGKNEQF
TRBJ2-7 TRBV30 AWSVKPGEY
TRBJ2-5 TRBV28 ASWGQGETQY
TRBJ1-4 TRBV5-6 ASSNPGSNEKLF
TRBJ1-4 TRBV4-2 ASSPTRGSEKLF
TRBJ2-7 TRBV7-8 ASSLGRDRGPYEQY